This TCR beta chain came from a study of T cells expressing NK-cell markers. The wider study: Sorted CD3+CD56+NKG2C+, CD3+CD56+NKG2C- and CD3+CD56-NKG2C+ T cells supplied TCR beta repertoires. The study sequenced eight donors, seven HCMV-seropositive and one seronegative. Study-level results: In four donors, dominant clonotypes made up about 28.3-65% of CD3+CD56-NKG2C+ cells.

One entry per CDR3 protein, without DNA, is what TCRdb gives after re-calling the 5' RACE reads. Its clone listing holds roughly 350,000 distinct CDR3 sequences. Germline CDR1 SGHVS, CDR2 FQNEAQ. The CDR3 sequence is 17 residues long. As concerns this clonotype: The antigen is unknown.

Material: blood T cells: a sorted CD56 or NKG2C T cell subset, CD4+ or CD8+ T cells, or bulk PBMC T cells (not recorded which). The chain links TRBV7-8 to TRBJ2-5; TCRdb selects TRBD2, and the lack of DNA leaves this call unchecked. The receptor was derived from a man between 18 and 69 years old in good health. The CDR3 sequence: CASSFASSGKYQETQYF.